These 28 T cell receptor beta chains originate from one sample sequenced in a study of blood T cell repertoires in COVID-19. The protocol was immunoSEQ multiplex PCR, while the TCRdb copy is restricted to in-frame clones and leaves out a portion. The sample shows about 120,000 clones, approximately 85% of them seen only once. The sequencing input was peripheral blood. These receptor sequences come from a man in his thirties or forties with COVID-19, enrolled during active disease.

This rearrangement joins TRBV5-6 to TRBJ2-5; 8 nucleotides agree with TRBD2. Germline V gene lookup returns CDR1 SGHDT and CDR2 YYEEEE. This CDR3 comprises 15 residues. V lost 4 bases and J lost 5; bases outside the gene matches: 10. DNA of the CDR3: TGTGCCAGCAGCGGTACGGGGGGGCCGAGGGAGACCCAGTACTTC. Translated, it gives CASSGTGGPRETQYF.

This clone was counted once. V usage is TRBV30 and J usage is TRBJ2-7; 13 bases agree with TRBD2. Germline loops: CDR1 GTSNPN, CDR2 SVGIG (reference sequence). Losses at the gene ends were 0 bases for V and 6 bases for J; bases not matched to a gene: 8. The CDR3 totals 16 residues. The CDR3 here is CAWSVDTGTSGTEQYF. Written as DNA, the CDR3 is TGTGCCTGGAGTGTAGATACCGGGACTAGCGGGACCGAGCAGTACTTC.

The CDR3 is CASSYSGLASDEQFF. CDR3 bases: TGTGCCAGCAGTTACTCGGGACTAGCTTCGGATGAGCAGTTCTTC. The chain carries TRBV6-5 and TRBJ2-1; 9 positions match TRBD2. Germline lookup yields CDR1 MNHEY and CDR2 SVGAGI. The CDR3 runs 15 residues. With V trimmed by 0 bases and J by 8 bases, 5 bases remained unmatched.

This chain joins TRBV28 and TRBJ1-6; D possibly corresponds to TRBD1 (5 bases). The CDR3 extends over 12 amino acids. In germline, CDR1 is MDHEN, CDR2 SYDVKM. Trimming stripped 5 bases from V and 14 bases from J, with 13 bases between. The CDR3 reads CASSPGGPSLHF. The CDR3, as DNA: TGTGCCAGCAGTCCCGGGGGTCCGTCCCTCCACTTT.

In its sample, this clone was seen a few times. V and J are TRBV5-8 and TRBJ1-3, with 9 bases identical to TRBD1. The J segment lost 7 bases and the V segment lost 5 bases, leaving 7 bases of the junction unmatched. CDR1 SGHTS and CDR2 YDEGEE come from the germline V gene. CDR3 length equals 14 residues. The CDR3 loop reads CASRSGTGSNTIYF. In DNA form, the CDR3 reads TGTGCCAGCAGGTCCGGGACAGGGAGTAACACCATATATTTT.

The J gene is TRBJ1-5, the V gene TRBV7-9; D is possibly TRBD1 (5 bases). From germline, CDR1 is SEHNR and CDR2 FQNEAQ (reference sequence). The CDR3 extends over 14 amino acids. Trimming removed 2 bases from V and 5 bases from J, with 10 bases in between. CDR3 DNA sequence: TGTGCCAGCAGCTTACCAGGGAACGATCAGCCCCAGCATTTT. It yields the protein CASSLPGNDQPQHF.

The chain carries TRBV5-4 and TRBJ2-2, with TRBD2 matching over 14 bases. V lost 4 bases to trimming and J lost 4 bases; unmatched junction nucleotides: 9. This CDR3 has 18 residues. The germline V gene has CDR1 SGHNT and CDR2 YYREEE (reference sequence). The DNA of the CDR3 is TGTGCCAGCAGCCCCCGACTAGCGGGGGGGCTGAGCACCGGGGAGCTGTTTTTT. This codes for CASSPRLAGGLSTGELFF.

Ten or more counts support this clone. The CDR3 DNA reads TGTGCCAGCAGCTCGACTAGCGGGGCGCAGCAGTACTTC. It yields the protein CASSSTSGAQQYF. This rearrangement joins TRBV11-2 to TRBJ2-7; 11 nucleotides agree with TRBD2. Trimming took 4 bases from V and 8 from J; bases not matched to a gene: 4. Germline lookup yields CDR1 SGHAT and CDR2 FQNNGV. The CDR3 is made up of 13 amino acids.

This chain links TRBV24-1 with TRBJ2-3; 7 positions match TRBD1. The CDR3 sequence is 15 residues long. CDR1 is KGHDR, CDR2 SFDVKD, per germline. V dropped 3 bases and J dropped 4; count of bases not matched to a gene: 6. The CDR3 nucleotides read TGTGCCACCAGTGATACAGGGGATATGGCAGATACGCAGTATTTT. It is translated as CATSDTGDMADTQYF.

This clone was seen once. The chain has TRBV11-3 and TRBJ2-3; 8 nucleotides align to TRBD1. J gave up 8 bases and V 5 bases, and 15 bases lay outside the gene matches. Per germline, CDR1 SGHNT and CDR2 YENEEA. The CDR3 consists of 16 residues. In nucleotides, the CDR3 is TGTGCCAGCAGCCTTGGACAGGGTGAACTTCCTAGTACGCAGTATTTT. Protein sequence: CASSLGQGELPSTQYF.

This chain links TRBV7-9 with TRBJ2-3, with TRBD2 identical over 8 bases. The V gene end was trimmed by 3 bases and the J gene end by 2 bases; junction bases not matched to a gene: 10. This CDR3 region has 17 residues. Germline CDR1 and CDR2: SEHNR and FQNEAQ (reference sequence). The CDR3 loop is CASSLKVGGVTTDTQYF. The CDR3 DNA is TGTGCCAGCAGCTTGAAGGTCGGGGGGGTTACCACAGATACGCAGTATTTT.

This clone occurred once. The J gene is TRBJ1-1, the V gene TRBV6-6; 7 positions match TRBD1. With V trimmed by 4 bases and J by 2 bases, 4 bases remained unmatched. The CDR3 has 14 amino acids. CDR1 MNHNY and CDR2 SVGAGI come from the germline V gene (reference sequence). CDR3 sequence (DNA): TGTGCCAGCAGTTCAGGGGGGCTCAACACTGAAGCTTTCTTT. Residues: CASSSGGLNTEAFF.

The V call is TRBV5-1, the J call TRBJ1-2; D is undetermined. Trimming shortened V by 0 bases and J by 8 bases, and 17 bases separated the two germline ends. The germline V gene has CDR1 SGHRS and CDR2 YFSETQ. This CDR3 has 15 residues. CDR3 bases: TGCGCCAGCAGCTTGGATTTTTGGCCGCCTGTGGGCTACACCTTC. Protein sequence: CASSLDFWPPVGYTF.

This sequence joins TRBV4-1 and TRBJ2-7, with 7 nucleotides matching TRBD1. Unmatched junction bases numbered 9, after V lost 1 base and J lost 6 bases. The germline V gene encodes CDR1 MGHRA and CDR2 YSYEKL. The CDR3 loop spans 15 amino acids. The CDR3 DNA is TGCGCCAGCAGCCAAGCACTTACAGGGGTCTCCGAGCAGTACTTC. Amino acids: CASSQALTGVSEQYF.

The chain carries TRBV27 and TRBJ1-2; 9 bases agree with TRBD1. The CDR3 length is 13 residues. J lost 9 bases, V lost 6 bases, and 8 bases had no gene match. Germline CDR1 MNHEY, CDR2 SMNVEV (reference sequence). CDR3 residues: CASRPTGGDRYTF. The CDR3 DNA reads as TGTGCCAGCAGGCCTACAGGGGGCGATCGCTACACCTTC.

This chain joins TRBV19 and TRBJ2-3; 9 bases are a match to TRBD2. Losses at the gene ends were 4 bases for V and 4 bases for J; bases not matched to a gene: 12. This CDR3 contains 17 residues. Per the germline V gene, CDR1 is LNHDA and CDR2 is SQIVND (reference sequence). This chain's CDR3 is CASSTPFAGGTPDTQYF. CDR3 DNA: TGTGCCAGTAGTACTCCTTTCGCGGGGGGGACCCCAGATACGCAGTATTTT.

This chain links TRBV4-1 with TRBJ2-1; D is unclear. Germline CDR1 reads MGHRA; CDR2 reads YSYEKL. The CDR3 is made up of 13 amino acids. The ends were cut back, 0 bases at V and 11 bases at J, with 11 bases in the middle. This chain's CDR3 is CASSQDRSEKQFF. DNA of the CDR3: TGCGCCAGCAGCCAAGATAGGAGCGAAAAGCAGTTCTTC.

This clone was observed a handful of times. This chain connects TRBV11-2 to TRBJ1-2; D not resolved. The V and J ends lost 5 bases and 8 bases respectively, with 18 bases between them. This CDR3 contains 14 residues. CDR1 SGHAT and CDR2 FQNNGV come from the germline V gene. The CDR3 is CASSPSFLRSGYTF. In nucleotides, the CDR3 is TGTGCCAGCAGCCCTTCATTCCTGCGGTCCGGCTACACCTTC.

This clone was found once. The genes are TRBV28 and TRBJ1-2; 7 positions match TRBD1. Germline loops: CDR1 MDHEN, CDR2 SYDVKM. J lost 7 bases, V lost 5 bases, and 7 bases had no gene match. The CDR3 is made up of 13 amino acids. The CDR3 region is CASSRGQAGGYTF. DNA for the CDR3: TGTGCCAGCAGTCGCGGACAGGCAGGTGGCTACACCTTC.

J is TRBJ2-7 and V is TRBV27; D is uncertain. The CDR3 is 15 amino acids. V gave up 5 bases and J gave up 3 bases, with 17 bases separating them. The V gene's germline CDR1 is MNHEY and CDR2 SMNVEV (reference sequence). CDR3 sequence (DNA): TGTGCCAGCAGTCCGTGGGCTGACGGCCTCTACGAGCAGTACTTC. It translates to CASSPWADGLYEQYF.

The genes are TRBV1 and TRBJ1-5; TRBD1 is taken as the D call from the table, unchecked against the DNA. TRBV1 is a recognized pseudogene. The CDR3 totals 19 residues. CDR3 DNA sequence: TGCACCAGCAGCCACCCCGGGAAACAGGGGATTGTGAACAATCAGCCCCAGCATTTT. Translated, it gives CTSSHPGKQGIVNNQPQHF.

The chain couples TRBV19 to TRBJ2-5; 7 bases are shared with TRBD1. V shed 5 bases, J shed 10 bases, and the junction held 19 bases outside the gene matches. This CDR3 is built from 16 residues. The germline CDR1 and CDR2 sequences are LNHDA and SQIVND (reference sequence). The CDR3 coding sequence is TGTGCCAGTAGTGTGGATACAACAGGGGCCAAGAGAAGCCAGTACTTC. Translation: CASSVDTTGAKRSQYF.

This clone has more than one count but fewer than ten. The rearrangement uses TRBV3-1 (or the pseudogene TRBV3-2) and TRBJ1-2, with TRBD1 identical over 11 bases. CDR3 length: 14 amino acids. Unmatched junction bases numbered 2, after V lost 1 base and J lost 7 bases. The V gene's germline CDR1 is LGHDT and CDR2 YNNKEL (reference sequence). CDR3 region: CASSQGDRGTGYTF. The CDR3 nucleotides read TGTGCCAGCAGCCAAGGGGACAGGGGGACTGGCTACACCTTC.

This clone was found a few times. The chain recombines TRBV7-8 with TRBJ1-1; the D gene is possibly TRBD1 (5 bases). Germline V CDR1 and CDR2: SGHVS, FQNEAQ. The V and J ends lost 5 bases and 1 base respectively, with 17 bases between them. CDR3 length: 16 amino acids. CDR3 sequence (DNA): TGTGCCAGCAGCCCCCGGACACATCCCAAGAACACTGAAGCTTTCTTT. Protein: CASSPRTHPKNTEAFF.

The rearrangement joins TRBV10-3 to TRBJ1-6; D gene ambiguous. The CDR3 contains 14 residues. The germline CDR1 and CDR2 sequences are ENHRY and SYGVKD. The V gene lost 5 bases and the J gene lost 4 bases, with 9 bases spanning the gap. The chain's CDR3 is CAISLDTYNSPLHF. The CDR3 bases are TGTGCCATCAGTTTAGACACGTATAATTCACCCCTCCACTTT.

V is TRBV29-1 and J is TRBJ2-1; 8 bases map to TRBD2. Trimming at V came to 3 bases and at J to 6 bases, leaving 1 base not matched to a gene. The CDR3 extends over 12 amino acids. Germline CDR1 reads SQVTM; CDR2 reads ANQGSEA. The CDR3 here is CSVDGLANEQFF. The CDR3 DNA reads TGCAGCGTTGACGGACTAGCCAATGAGCAGTTCTTC.

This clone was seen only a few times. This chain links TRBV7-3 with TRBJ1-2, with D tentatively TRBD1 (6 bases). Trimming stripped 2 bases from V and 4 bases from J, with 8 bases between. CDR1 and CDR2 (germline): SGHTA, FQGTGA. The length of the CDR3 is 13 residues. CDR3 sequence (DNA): TGTGCCAGCAGCTTACAACAGGGCTATGGCTACACCTTC. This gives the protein CASSLQQGYGYTF.

CDR3: CASSLGPAGPTYEQYF. The DNA for the CDR3 is TGTGCCAGCAGCTTAGGGCCGGCGGGGCCTACCTACGAGCAGTACTTC. The chain recombines TRBV11-3 with TRBJ2-7, with D perhaps matching TRBD2 (6 bases). This CDR3 comprises 16 residues. Germline loops: CDR1 SGHNT, CDR2 YENEEA. Trimming left V 1 base short and J 2 bases short, with 15 bases between.